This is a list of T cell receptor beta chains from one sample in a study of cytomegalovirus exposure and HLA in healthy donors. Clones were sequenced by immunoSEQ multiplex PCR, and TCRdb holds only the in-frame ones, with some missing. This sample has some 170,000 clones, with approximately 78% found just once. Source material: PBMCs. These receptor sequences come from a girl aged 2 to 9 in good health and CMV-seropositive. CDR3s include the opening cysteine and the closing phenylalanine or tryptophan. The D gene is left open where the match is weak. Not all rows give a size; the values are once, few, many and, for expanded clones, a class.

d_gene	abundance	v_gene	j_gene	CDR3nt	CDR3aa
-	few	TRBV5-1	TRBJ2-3	TGCGCCAGCAGCTTCTTGGAAGCGACAGATACGCAGTATTTT	CASSFLEATDTQYF
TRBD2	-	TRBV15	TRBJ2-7	TGTGCCACCAGCACCCGGGGGGGGATCTCCGAGCAGTACTTC	CATSTRGGISEQYF
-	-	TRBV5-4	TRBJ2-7	TGTGCCAGCAGCACGACTTTGGAGGGACAGAAAAACGAGCAGTACTTC	CASSTTLEGQKNEQYF
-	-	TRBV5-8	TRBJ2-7	TGTGCCAGCAGCTTCTTGCCCAGACAGTCAGGTAGCTACGAGCAGTACTTC	CASSFLPRQSGSYEQYF
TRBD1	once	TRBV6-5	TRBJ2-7	TGTGCCAGCAGCCGCGGACAGGGGGGCTACGAGCAGTACTTC	CASSRGQGGYEQYF
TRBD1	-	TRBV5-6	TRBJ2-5	TGTGCCAGCAGTCCCGGACAGGGTAAATGGGAGACCCAGTACTTC	CASSPGQGKWETQYF
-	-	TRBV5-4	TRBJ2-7	TGTGCCAGCAGCCCCTCTCAGGGGAAGTACGAGCAGTACTTC	CASSPSQGKYEQYF
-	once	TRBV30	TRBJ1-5	TGTGCCTGGAGTAGGGGGAGGGCCAGCAATCAGCCCCAGCATTTT	CAWSRGRASNQPQHF
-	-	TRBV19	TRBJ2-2	TGTGCCAGTACTACACGGGAGTACCTCGGGGAGCTGTTTTTT	CASTTREYLGELFF
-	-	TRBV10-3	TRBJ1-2	TGTGCCATCAGTGAGTCGCAGAATGACTATGGCTACACCTTC	CAISESQNDYGYTF